This T cell receptor (beta chain) came from a study of T cells in narcolepsy. On the study more broadly: Enrolled donors included narcolepsy type 1 or type 2 patients and healthy controls.

Turning to this clone: What it binds is unknown.

The method was immunoSEQ multiplex PCR; TCRdb's version includes in-frame clones alone and lacks a portion of them. The profile shows 15,000 to 20,000 clones, 65% to 90% of them singletons. Whole-study findings and limits: Some memory CD4+ repertoires had no autoreactive clone sequences. HCRT-specific and TRIB2-specific autoreactive clonotypes appeared among same-patient CSF and blood CD4+ clonotypes.

There are 14 residues in the CDR3. Trimming shortened V by 1 base and J by 2 bases, and 9 bases separated the two germline ends. Looked up from germline, CDR1 is SGHTA and CDR2 is FQGNSA. V gene TRBV7-2 combines with J gene TRBJ2-7; D not resolved. The receptor was isolated from a human donor in good health. Sample: memory (CD45RA-) CD4+ T cells from blood. The CDR3 coding sequence is TGTGCCAGCAGCTTAGAAGGAGTACCCTACGAGCAGTACTTC. This codes for CASSLEGVPYEQYF.